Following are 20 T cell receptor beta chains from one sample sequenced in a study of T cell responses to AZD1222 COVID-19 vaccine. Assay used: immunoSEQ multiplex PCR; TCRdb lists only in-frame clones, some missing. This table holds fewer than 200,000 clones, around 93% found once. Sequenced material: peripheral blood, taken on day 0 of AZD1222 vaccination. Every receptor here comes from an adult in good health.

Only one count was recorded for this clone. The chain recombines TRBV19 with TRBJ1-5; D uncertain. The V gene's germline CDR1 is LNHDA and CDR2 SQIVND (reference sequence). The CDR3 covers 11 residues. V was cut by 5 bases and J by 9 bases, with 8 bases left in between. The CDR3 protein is CASSVGWPQHF. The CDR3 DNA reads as TGTGCCAGTAGTGTCGGGTGGCCCCAGCATTTT. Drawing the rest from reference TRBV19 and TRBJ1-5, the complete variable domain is DGGITQSPKYLFRKEGQNVTLSCEQNLNHDAMYWYRQDPGQGLRLIYYSQIVNDFQKGDIAEGYSVSREKKESFPLTVTSAQKNPTAFYLCASSVGWPQHFGDGTRLSIL.

The chain's CDR3 is CASSPGQPYGYTF. As DNA, the CDR3 is TGTGCCAGCAGCCCGGGACAGCCCTATGGCTACACCTTC. The rearrangement links TRBV5-4 to TRBJ1-2, with 7 nucleotides matching TRBD1. In germline, CDR1 is SGHNT, CDR2 YYREEE (reference sequence). This CDR3 has 13 residues. V trimming: 4 bases; J trimming: 4 bases; junction bases outside the gene matches: 4. Full variable domain (outside the CDR3, taken from reference TRBV5-4 and TRBJ1-2): ETGVTQSPTHLIKTRGQQVTLRCSSQSGHNTVSWYQQALGQGPQFIFQYYREEENGRGNFPPRFSGLQFPNYSSELNVNALELDDSALYLCASSPGQPYGYTFGSGTRLTVV.

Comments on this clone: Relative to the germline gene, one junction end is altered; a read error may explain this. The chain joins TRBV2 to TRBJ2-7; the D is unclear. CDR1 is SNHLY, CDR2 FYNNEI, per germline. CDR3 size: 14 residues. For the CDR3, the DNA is TGTGCCAGCATTGAACACCCTTTGACCTACGAGCAGTACTTC. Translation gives CASIEHPLTYEQYF.

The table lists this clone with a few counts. The CDR3 sequence is CASNVGIETQYF. The CDR3 DNA sequence: TGTGCCAGCAACGTAGGGATAGAGACCCAGTACTTC. The chain joins TRBV28 to TRBJ2-5; unclear D gene. This CDR3 spans 12 amino acids. V lost 7 bases and J 4 bases, leaving 10 bases between the germline ends. Germline V gives CDR1 MDHEN, CDR2 SYDVKM.

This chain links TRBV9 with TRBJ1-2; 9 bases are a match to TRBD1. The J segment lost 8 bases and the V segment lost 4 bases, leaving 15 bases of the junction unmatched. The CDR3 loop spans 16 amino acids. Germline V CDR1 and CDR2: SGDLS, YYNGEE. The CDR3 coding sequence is TGTGCCAGCAGCCCCAGTCCGGGACAGGGTAGTCGGGGCTACACCTTC. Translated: CASSPSPGQGSRGYTF. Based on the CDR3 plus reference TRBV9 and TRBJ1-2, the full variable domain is DSGVTQTPKHLITATGQRVTLRCSPRSGDLSVYWYQQSLDQGLQFLIQYYNGEERAKGNILERFSAQQFPDLHSELNLSSLELGDSALYFCASSPSPGQGSRGYTFGSGTRLTVV.

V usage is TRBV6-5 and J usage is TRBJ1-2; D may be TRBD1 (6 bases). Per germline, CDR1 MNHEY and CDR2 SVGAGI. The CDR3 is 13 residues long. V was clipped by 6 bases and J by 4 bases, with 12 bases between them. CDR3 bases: TGTGCCAGCAGAACGACAGGCTTCTATGGCTACACCTTC. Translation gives CASRTTGFYGYTF.

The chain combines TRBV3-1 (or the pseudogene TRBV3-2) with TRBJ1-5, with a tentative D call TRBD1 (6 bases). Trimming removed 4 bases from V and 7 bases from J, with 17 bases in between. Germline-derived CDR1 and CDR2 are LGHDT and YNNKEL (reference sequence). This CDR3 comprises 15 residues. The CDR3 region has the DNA TGTGCCAGCAGCCTCACCGCAGGGGAGGGACAGCCCCAGCATTTT. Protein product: CASSLTAGEGQPQHF.

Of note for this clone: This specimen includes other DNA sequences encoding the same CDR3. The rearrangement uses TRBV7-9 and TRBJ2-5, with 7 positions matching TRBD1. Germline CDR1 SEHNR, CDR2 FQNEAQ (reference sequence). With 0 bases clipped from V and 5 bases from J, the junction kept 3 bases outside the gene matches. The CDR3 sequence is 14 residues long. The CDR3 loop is CASSLAGGLETQYF. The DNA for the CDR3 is TGTGCCAGCAGCTTAGCAGGGGGCTTGGAGACCCAGTACTTC.

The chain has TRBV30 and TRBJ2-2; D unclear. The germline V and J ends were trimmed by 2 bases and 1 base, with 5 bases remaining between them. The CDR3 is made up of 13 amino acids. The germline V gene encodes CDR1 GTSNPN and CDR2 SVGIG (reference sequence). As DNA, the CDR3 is TGTGCCTGGAGTAGGCAGAACACCGGGGAGCTGTTTTTT. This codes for CAWSRQNTGELFF.

CDR3 nucleotides: TGTGCCAGCAGCTTATCGGGCACCGGGGAGCTGTTTTTT. Translating it yields CASSLSGTGELFF. V is TRBV7-9 and J is TRBJ2-2; D gene unclear. This CDR3 region has 13 residues. Germline CDR1 SEHNR, CDR2 FQNEAQ (reference sequence). V lost 2 bases to trimming and J lost 4 bases, with 5 bases between them.

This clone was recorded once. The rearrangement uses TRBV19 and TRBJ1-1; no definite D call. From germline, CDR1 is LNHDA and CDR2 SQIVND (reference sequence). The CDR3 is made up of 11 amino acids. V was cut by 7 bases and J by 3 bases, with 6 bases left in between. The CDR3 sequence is CASKGYTEAFF. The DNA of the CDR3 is TGTGCCAGTAAGGGATACACTGAAGCTTTCTTT.

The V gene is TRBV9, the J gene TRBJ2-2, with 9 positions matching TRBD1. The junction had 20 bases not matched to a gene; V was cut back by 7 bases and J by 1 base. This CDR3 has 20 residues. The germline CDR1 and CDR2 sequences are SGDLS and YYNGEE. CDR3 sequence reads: CASHEGSGTGSVWNTGELFF. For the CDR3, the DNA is TGTGCCAGCCATGAAGGCTCCGGGACAGGGAGCGTATGGAACACCGGGGAGCTGTTTTTT. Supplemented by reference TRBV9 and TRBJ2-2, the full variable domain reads DSGVTQTPKHLITATGQRVTLRCSPRSGDLSVYWYQQSLDQGLQFLIQYYNGEERAKGNILERFSAQQFPDLHSELNLSSLELGDSALYFCASHEGSGTGSVWNTGELFFGEGSRLTVL.

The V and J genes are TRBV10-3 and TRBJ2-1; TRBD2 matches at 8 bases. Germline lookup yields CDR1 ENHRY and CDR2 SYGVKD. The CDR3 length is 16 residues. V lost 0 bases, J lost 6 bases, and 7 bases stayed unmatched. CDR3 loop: CAISESRTSGGNEQFF. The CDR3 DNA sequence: TGTGCCATCAGTGAGTCAAGAACTAGCGGTGGCAATGAGCAGTTCTTC.

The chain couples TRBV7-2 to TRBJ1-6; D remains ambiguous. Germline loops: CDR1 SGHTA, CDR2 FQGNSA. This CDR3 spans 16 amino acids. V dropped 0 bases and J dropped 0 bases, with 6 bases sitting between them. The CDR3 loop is CASSLARSSYNSPLHF. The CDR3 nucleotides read TGTGCCAGCAGCTTAGCGCGGAGCTCCTATAATTCACCCCTCCACTTT.

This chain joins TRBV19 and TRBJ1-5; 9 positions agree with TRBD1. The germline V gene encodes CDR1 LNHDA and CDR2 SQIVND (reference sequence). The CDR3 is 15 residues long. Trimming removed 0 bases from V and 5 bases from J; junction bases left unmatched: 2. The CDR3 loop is CASSIEGQGYQPQHF. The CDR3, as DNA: TGTGCCAGTAGTATAGAGGGACAGGGATATCAGCCCCAGCATTTT.

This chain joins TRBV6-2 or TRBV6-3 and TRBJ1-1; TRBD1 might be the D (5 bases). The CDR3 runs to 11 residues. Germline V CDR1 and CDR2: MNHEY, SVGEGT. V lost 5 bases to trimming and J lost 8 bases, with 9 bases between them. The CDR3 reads CASSPGPEAFF. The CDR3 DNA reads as TGTGCCAGCAGTCCGGGACCGGAAGCTTTCTTT.

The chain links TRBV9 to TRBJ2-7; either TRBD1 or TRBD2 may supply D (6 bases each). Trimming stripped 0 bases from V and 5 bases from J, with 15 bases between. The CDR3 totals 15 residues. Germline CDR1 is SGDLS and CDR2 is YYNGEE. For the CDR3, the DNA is TGTGCCAGCAGCGTAGGGGGGGCTCCCCCTGACGAGCAGTACTTC. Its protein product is CASSVGGAPPDEQYF. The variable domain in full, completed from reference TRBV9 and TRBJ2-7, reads DSGVTQTPKHLITATGQRVTLRCSPRSGDLSVYWYQQSLDQGLQFLIQYYNGEERAKGNILERFSAQQFPDLHSELNLSSLELGDSALYFCASSVGGAPPDEQYFGPGTRLTVT.

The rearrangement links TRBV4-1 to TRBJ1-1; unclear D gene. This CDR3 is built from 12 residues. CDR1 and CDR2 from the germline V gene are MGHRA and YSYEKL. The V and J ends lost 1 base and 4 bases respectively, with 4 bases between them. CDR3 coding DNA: TGCGCCAGCAGCCAAGTAAGCACTGAAGCTTTCTTT. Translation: CASSQVSTEAFF.

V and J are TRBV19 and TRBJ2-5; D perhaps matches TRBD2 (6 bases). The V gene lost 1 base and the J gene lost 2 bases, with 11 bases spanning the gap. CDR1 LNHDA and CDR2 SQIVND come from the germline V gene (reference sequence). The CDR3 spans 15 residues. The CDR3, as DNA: TGTGCCAGTAGTATAGTGGGGACTGCTCAAGAGACCCAGTACTTC. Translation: CASSIVGTAQETQYF.

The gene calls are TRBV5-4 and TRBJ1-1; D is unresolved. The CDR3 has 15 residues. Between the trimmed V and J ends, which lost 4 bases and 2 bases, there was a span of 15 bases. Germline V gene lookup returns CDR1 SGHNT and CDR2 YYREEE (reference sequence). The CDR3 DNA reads TGTGCCAGCAGCCCCAATCGGCTATTTAACACTGAAGCTTTCTTT. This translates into CASSPNRLFNTEAFF.